A selection of T cell receptor beta chains follows, all from one sample in a study of CXCR3-negative and CXCR3-positive naive CD8 T cells. Reprocessing the 5' RACE reads, TCRdb reports a single entry for every CDR3 protein and omits DNA. With some 120,000 distinct CDR3 sequences in the sample, the ten largest clones hold 0.5% to 0.7%. Input material: naive CXCR3+ CD8+ T cells from blood. All receptors derive from a human donor in good health. Some clones in this sample may be carry-over from other donors' samples. CDR3s include the opening cysteine and the closing phenylalanine or tryptophan.

j_call cdr3_length v_call cdr3_aa
TRBJ2-2 14 TRBV11-2 CASSLDRGTGELFF
TRBJ2-1 14 TRBV6-4 CASSDDGEFEEQFF
TRBJ2-7 13 TRBV7-9 CASSLGDLWEQYF
TRBJ2-7 15 TRBV3-1 CASSTGTARSGEQYF
TRBJ1-1 15 TRBV5-4 CASSLGHRGRTEAFF
TRBJ2-1 16 TRBV7-8 CASSPGTGISYNEQFF
TRBJ1-1 14 TRBV28 CASTTLRGLTEAFF
TRBJ2-2 14 TRBV24-1 CATSDFTRFAELFF
TRBJ2-5 14 TRBV5-4 CASSLGVGEETQYF
TRBJ2-3 13 TRBV29-1 CCGMTGSGDTQYF
TRBJ1-2 13 TRBV29-1 CSVESQASYGYTF
TRBJ2-2 18 TRBV24-1 CATSDPDRIFSNTGELFF
TRBJ2-3 17 TRBV29-1 CSVERGSSGGPTDTQYF
TRBJ2-5 16 TRBV7-6 CASSLSPPDAQETQYF
TRBJ2-5 13 TRBV29-1 CSVEGANQETQYF
TRBJ2-7 15 TRBV7-2 CASSLVGRDPYGQYF
TRBJ2-1 16 TRBV11-2 CASSSERWDRRPGQFF